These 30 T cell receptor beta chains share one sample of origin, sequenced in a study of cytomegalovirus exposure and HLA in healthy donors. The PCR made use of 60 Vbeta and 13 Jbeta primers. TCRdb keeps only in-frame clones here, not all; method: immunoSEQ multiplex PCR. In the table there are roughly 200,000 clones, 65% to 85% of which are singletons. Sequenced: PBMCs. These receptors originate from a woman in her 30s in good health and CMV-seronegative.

The CDR3 loop is CASSYYSGAVNTEAFF. For the CDR3, the DNA is TGTGCCAGCAGTTACTATTCAGGGGCAGTGAACACTGAAGCTTTCTTT. This rearrangement joins TRBV6-6 to TRBJ1-1; tentatively, D is TRBD1 (6 bases). The CDR3 length is 16 residues. Germline assignment: CDR1 MNHNY and CDR2 SVGAGI (reference sequence). Trimming took 1 base from V and 0 from J, leaving 12 bases between them.

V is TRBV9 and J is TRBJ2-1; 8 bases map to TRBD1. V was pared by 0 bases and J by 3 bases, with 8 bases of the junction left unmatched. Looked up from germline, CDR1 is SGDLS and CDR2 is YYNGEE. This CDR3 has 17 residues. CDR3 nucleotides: TGTGCCAGCAGCGTAGGATGGACAGGGTCCTTCTACAATGAGCAGTTCTTC. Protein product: CASSVGWTGSFYNEQFF.

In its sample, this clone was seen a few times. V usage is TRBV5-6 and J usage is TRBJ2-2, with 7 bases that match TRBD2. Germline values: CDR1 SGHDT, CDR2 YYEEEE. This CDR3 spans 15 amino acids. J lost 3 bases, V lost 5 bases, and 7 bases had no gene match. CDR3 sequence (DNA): TGTGCCAGCAGGCCCGCGGGGGAATACACCGGGGAGCTGTTTTTT. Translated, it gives CASRPAGEYTGELFF.

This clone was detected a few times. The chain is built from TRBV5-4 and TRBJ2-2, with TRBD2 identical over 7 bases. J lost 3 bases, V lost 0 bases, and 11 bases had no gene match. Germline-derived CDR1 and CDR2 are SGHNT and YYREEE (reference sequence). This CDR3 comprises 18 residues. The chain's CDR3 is CASSLALGGSGDTGELFF. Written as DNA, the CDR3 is TGTGCCAGCAGCTTGGCGCTGGGCGGGAGTGGGGACACCGGGGAGCTGTTTTTT. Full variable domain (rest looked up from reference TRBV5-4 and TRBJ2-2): ETGVTQSPTHLIKTRGQQVTLRCSSQSGHNTVSWYQQALGQGPQFIFQYYREEENGRGNFPPRFSGLQFPNYSSELNVNALELDDSALYLCASSLALGGSGDTGELFFGEGSRLTVL.

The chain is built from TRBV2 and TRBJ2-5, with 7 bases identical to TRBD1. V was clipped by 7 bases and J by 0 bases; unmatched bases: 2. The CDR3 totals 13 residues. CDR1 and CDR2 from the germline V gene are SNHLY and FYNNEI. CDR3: CASKGQYQETQYF. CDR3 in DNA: TGTGCCAGCAAGGGACAGTACCAAGAGACCCAGTACTTC.

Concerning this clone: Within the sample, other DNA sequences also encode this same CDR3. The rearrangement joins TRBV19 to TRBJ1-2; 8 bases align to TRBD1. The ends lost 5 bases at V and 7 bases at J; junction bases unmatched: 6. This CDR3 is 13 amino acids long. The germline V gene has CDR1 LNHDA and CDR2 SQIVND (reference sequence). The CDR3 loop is CASSADREGGYTF. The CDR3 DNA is TGTGCCAGTAGTGCGGACAGGGAAGGTGGCTACACCTTC.

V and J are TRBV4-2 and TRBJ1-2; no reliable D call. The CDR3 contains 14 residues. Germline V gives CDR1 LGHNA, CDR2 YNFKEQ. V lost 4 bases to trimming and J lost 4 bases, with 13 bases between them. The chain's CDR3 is CASSPEGLVYGYTF. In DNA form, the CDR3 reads TGTGCCAGCAGCCCAGAGGGCCTTGTCTATGGCTACACCTTC.

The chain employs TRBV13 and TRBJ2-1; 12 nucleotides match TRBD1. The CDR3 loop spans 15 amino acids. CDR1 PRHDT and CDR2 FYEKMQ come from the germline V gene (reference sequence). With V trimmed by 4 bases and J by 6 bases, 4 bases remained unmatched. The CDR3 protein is CASSSGQGAGNEQFF. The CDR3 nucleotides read TGTGCCAGCAGCTCGGGACAGGGGGCTGGCAATGAGCAGTTCTTC.

CDR3 sequence: CASSLRDRDTEAFF. In DNA form, the CDR3 reads TGTGCCAGCTCACTCCGGGACAGGGACACTGAAGCTTTCTTT. V and J are TRBV18 and TRBJ1-1, with 9 nucleotides matching TRBD1. V dropped 4 bases and J dropped 3; count of bases not matched to a gene: 3. Germline V CDR1 and CDR2: KGHSH, LQKENI. The CDR3 is 14 amino acids.

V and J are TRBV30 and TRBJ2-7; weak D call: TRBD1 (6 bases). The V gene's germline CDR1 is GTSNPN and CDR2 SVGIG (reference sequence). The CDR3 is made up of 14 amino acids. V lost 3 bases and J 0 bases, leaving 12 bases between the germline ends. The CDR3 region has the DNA TGTGCCTGGAGATCAGGGGCGAGCTCCTACGAGCAGTACTTC. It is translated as CAWRSGASSYEQYF.

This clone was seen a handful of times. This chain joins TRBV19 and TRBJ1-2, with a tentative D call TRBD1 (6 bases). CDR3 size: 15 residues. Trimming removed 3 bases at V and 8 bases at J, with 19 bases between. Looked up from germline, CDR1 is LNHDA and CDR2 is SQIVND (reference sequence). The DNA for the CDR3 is TGTGCCAGTAGTATCTCACAGGGAGTTTCGAGAGGCTACACCTTC. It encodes CASSISQGVSRGYTF.

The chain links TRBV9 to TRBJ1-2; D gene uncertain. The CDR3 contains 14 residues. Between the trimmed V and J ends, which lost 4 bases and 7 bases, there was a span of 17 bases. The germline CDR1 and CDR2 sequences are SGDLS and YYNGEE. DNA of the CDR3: TGTGCCAGCAGCCCCGTATGGCAGCTAGGTGGCTACACCTTC. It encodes CASSPVWQLGGYTF.

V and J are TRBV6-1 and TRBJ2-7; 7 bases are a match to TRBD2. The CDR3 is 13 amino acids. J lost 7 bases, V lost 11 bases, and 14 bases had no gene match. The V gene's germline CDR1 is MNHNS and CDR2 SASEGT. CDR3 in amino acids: CAPDPREDGEQYF. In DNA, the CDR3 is TGTGCCCCCGATCCCCGGGAGGACGGGGAGCAGTACTTC.

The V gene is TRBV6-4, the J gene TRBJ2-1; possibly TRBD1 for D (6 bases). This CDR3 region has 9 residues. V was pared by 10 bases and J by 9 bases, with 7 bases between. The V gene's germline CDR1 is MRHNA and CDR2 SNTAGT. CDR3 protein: CANRAEQFF. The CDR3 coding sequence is TGTGCCAACAGGGCTGAGCAGTTCTTC.

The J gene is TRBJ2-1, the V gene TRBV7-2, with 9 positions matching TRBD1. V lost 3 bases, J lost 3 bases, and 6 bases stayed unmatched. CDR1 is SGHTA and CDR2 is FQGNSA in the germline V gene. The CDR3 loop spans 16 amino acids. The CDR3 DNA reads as TGTGCCAGCAGCTTTTTCGGACAGGGGATCTACAATGAGCAGTTCTTC. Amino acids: CASSFFGQGIYNEQFF.

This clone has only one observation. The CDR3 here is CASSHRGGYTF. Here the CDR3 DNA reads TGTGCCAGCAGTCACAGGGGTGGCTACACCTTC. The chain recombines TRBV25-1 with TRBJ1-2, with 7 bases identical to TRBD1. The CDR3 runs to 11 residues. Looked up from germline, CDR1 is MGHDK and CDR2 is SYGVNS. The V segment lost 5 bases and the J segment 7 bases; nucleotides outside the gene matches: 1.

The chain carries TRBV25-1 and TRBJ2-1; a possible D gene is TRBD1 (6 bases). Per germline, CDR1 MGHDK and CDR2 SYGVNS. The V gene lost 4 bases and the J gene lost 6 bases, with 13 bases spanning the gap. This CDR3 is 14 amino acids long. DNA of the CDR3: TGTGCCAGCAGTGGTAACAGGGAACTCAATGAGCAGTTCTTC. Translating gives CASSGNRELNEQFF. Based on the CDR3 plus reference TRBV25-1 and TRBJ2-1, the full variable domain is EADIYQTPRYLVIGTGKKITLECSQTMGHDKMYWYQQDPGMELHLIHYSYGVNSTEKGDLSSESTVSRIRTEHFPLTLESARPSHTSQYLCASSGNRELNEQFFGPGTRLTVL.

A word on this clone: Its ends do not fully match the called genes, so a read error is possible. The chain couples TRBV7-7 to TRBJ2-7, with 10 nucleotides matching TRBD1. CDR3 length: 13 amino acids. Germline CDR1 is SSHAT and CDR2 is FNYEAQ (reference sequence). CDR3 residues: CASSSGTGDEQYF. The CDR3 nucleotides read TGTGCTAGCAGCTCCGGGACAGGGGACGAGCAGTACTTC.

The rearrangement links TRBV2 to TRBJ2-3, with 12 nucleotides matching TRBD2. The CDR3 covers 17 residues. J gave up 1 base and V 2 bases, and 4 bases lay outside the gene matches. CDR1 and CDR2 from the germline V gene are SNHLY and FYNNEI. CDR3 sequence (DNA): TGTGCCAGCAGTGAAAGGCTAGCGGGGGGGGGCACAGATACGCAGTATTTT. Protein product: CASSERLAGGGTDTQYF.

The CDR3 nucleotides read TGTGCCAGCAGCTTGGCCTGGGGCTATGGGGTGGGCGAGCAGTTCTTC. It encodes CASSLAWGYGVGEQFF. The chain recombines TRBV5-5 with TRBJ2-1, with D tentatively TRBD1 (5 bases). CDR3 length: 16 amino acids. The ends were cut back, 0 bases at V and 10 bases at J, with 20 bases in the middle. From germline, CDR1 is SGHKS and CDR2 YYEKEE (reference sequence).

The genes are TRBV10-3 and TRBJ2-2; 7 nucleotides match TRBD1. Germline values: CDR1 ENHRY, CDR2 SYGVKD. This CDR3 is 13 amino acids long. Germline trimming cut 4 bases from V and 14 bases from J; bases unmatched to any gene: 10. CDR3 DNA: TGTGCCATCAGTGGAGTTTCTGACAGGGCTCTGTTTTTT. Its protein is CAISGVSDRALFF.

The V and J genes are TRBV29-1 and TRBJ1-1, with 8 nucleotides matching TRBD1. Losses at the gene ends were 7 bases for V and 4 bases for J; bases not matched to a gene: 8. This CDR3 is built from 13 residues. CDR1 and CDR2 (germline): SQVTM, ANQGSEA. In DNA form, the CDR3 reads TGCAGCGGCCTGGACAGGGTTGGCACTGAAGCTTTCTTT. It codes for CSGLDRVGTEAFF. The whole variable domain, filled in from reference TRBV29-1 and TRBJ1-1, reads SAVISQKPSRDICQRGTSLTIQCQVDSQVTMMFWYRQQPGQSLTLIATANQGSEATYESGFVIDKFPISRPNLTFSTLTVSNMSPEDSSIYLCSGLDRVGTEAFFGQGTRLTVV.

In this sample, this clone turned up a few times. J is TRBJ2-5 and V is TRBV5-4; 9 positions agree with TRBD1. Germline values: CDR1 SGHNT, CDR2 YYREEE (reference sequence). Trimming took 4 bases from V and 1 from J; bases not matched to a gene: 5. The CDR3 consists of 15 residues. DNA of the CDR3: TGTGCCAGCAGCACAGGGGGCGCAGGCCAAGAGACCCAGTACTTC. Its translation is CASSTGGAGQETQYF.

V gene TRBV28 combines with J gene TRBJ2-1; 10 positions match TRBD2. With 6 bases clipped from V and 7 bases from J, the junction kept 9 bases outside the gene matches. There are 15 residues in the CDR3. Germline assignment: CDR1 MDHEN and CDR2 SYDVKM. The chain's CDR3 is CASSLSGRGWNEQFF. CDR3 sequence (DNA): TGTGCCAGCAGCCTAAGCGGGAGGGGCTGGAATGAGCAGTTCTTC.

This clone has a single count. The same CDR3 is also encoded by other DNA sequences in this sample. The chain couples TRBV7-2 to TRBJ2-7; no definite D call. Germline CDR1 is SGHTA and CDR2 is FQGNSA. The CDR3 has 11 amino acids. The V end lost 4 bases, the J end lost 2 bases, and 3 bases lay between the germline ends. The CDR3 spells CASSSAYEQYF. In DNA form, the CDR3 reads TGTGCCAGCAGCTCGGCCTACGAGCAGTACTTC.

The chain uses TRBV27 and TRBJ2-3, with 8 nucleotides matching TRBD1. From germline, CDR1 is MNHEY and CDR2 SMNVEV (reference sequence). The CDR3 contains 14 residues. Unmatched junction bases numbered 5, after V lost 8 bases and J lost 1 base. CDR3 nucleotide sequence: TGTGCCAGCGGGGGGACAGGAGGCACAGATACGCAGTATTTT. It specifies CASGGTGGTDTQYF.

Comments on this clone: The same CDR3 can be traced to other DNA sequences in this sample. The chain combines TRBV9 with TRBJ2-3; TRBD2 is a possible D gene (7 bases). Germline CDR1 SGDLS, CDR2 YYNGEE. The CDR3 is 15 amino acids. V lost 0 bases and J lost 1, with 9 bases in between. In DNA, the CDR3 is TGTGCCAGCAGCGTAGCGGGGGGCGGCACAGATACGCAGTATTTT. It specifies CASSVAGGGTDTQYF.

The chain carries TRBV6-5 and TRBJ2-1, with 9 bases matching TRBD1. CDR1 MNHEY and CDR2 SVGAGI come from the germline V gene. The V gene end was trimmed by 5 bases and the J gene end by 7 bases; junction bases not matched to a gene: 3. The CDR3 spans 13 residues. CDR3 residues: CASSPDRGNEQFF. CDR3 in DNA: TGTGCCAGCAGTCCTGACAGGGGGAATGAGCAGTTCTTC.

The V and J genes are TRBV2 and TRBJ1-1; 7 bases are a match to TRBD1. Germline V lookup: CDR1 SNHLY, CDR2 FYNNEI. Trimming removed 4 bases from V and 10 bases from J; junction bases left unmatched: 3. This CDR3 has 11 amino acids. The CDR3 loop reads CASSAGQAAFF. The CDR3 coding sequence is TGTGCCAGCAGTGCCGGACAGGCAGCTTTCTTT.

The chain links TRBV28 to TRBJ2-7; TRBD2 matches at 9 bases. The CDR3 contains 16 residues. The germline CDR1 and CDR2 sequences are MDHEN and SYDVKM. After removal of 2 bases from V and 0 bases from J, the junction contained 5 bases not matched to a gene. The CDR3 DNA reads TGTGCCAGCAGTTTACTAGCGGGATCCGGCTCCTACGAGCAGTACTTC. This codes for CASSLLAGSGSYEQYF.